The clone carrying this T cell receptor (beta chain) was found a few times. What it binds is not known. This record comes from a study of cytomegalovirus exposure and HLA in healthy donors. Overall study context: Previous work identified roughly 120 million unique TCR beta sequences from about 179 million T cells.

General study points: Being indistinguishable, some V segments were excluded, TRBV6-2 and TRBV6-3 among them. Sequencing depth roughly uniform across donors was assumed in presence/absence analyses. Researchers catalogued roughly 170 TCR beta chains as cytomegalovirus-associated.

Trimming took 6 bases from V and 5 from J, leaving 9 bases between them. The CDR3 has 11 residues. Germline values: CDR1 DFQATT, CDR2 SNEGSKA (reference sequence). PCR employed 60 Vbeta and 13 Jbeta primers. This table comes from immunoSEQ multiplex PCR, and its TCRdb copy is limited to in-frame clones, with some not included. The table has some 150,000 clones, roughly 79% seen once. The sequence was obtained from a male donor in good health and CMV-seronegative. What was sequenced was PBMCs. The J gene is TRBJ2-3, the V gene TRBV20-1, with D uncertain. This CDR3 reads CSAPTGDTQYF. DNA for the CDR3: TGCAGTGCCCCAACTGGAGATACGCAGTATTTT.